This T cell receptor (beta chain) was identified during a study of blood T cell repertoires in COVID-19. Study-wide background: Italy, Spain and the United States were the sources of the convalescent and acute COVID-19 samples. In each case, the material was cDNA or gDNA derived from T cells, B-cell-depleted T cells, or PBMCs.

As processed by the authors: How many nucleated cells were present was estimated from reference gene primer amplification. Here immunoSEQ multiplex PCR was the method, and the copy in TCRdb shows in-frame clones only, minus some. V, J and clone size reflect that table, while D and trimming were determined from the DNA. The sample lists more than 50,000 clones; around 89% were seen once. This CDR3 is 15 amino acids long. Looked up from germline, CDR1 is SGHTA and CDR2 is FQGNSA. V was clipped by 1 base and J by 0 bases, with 8 bases between them. The material sequenced was peripheral blood. This rearrangement joins TRBV7-2 to TRBJ2-3; D is uncertain. The TCR comes from a human donor in a cohort sampled during active COVID-19. The CDR3 loop is CASSLGAPSTDTQYF. The CDR3, as DNA: TGTGCCAGCAGCTTAGGCGCCCCTAGCACAGATACGCAGTATTTT. The variable domain in full, completed from reference TRBV7-2 and TRBJ2-3, reads GAGVSQSPSNKVTEKGKDVELRCDPISGHTALYWYRQSLGQGLEFLIYFQGNSAPDKSGLPSDRFSAERTGGSVSTLTIQRTQQEDSAVYLCASSLGAPSTDTQYFGPGTRLTVL.